This T cell receptor beta chain is drawn from a study of T cell changes during pregnancy in multiple sclerosis (dated by TCRdb to the late 2010s). About the study as a whole: Changes in the T cell repertoire over the course of pregnancy were examined in this study in women with multiple sclerosis.

The method was the immunoSEQ multiplex PCR assay. TCRdb re-hosts the immuneACCESS table, in-frame sequences only. Its copies lack some clones; in the studies checked, an unresolved V gene accounts for under half of them, and the cause for the rest is not known. The sample data list about 51,000 clones, and 85% to 95% of these were observed just once. The ten most abundant clones make up 1.5% to 2% of the sample. On this clone: What this receptor recognizes is not known. Qualities for individual bases were not recorded, and no much larger clone is one base off.

The specimen was peripheral blood, collected in the second trimester of pregnancy. The sequence came from a female donor with multiple sclerosis, enrolled in a pregnancy study.

DNA sequence: TGTGCCAGCAGTTCAACCCCGACAGAGAGCTCCTACGAGCAGTACTTC. This sequence encodes CASSSTPTESSYEQYF. The chain is made from TRBV27 and TRBJ2-7, and perhaps TRBD1 as D gene, on 5 matching bases. In the germline V gene (reference sequence), CDR1 corresponds to MNHEY and CDR2 to SMNVEV. The V end loses 4 bases and the J end loses 0 bases, and a stretch of 16 bases separates them. The CDR3 runs 16 residues from the cysteine to the phenylalanine. The kept DNA is CDR3 alone, 48 bases in frame from the first base.